A selection of T cell receptor beta chains follows, all from one sample in a study of post-analysis software for immune sequencing data. One entry per CDR3 protein, called by TCRdb with MiXCR from the PCR reads. Of under 900,000 distinct CDR3 sequences listed, 53% are singletons. Input material: blood. Receptors originate from a girl between 5 and 17 years old with multiple sclerosis. The CDR3 runs from the conserved cysteine through the conserved F or W. The D gene is left open where the match is weak. Expanded clones are given a class, and other clones once, few, many or no size at all.

CDR3nt,CDR3aa,abundance,v_gene,d_gene,j_gene
TGTGCCAGCAGCTTACTAGGGGAGGATACGCAGTATTTT,CASSLLGEDTQYF,NA,TRBV7-8,NA,TRBJ2-3
TGTGCCATCAGTACAGGGTCGTTCCAAGAGACCCAGTACTTC,CAISTGSFQETQYF,few,TRBV10-3,NA,TRBJ2-5
TGCAGCGTTGAAGATCAGGACAACCTGGGGGAGACCCAGTACTTC,CSVEDQDNLGETQYF,few,TRBV29-1,NA,TRBJ2-5
TGCGCCAGCAGCTTATTGACCGGGACTAACTATGGCTACACCTTC,CASSLLTGTNYGYTF,NA,TRBV5-1,NA,TRBJ1-2
TGCAGTGCTAGCAAGGGCAGCTACGAGCAGTACTTC,CSASKGSYEQYF,NA,TRBV20-1,NA,TRBJ2-7
TGTGCCAGCAGTTCCTGGATGGAGGGCTACACCTTC,CASSSWMEGYTF,once,TRBV12-3/TRBV12-4,NA,TRBJ1-2
TGTGCCCGTACCAGGGTCAGGGAGGGGACAGATACGCAGTATTTT,CARTRVREGTDTQYF,once,TRBV25-1,TRBD2,TRBJ2-3
TGTGCCAGCAGCCAAGATGAAGCTAGCGGGGGGCCCTCTCGTGGGTCCCAGTACTTC,CASSQDEASGGPSRGSQYF,NA,TRBV4-2,TRBD2,TRBJ2-5
TGTGCCAGCAGTTTAGGTTTCGGTGCAGATACGCAGTATTTT,CASSLGFGADTQYF,NA,TRBV12-3/TRBV12-4,NA,TRBJ2-3
TGCAGCGTGGGGGCTCTACGGAACACTGAAGCTTTCTTT,CSVGALRNTEAFF,NA,TRBV29-1,NA,TRBJ1-1
TGTGCCAGCAGCCCCCAAGCTAACTATGGCTACACCTTC,CASSPQANYGYTF,NA,TRBV5-5,NA,TRBJ1-2
TGTGCCAGCAGCCCCGAGGGACAGGGGACCCAGGAGCAGTTCTTC,CASSPEGQGTQEQFF,NA,TRBV9,TRBD1,TRBJ2-1
TGCAGTGCGCACTCCGGCGGGGGGTACGAGCAGTACTTC,CSAHSGGGYEQYF,few,TRBV20-1,TRBD2,TRBJ2-7
TGCAACTGCGACAGAGCACAAGAGACCCAGTACTTC,CNCDRAQETQYF,NA,TRBV29-1,NA,TRBJ2-5
TGTGCCAGCAGTGATAGGAGGGATAGCTATGGCTACACCTTC,CASSDRRDSYGYTF,NA,TRBV2,NA,TRBJ1-2
TGTGGCAGCAGTACCCCTGTGAAAGGGCTCGCCTACGAGCAGTACTTC,CGSSTPVKGLAYEQYF,NA,TRBV12-3/TRBV12-4,NA,TRBJ2-7
TGTGCCAGCAGTTTAGGACCAGGGGGGGATCAGCCCCAGCATTTT,CASSLGPGGDQPQHF,NA,TRBV12-3/TRBV12-4,TRBD1,TRBJ1-5
TGTGCCAGTAAAACAGGGGCGGACACAGATACGCAGTATTTT,CASKTGADTDTQYF,NA,TRBV6-1,TRBD1,TRBJ2-3
TGCAGCGTTGACCGACAGGGGGCTAACTATGGCTACACCTTC,CSVDRQGANYGYTF,few,TRBV29-1,TRBD1,TRBJ1-2
TGTGCCAGCAGCCAAGAGACTAGCGGGAGACCAGATACGCAGTATTTT,CASSQETSGRPDTQYF,few,TRBV4-2,TRBD2,TRBJ2-3
TGTGCCAGCAGGCGGAGGGGGGTGAGCTACAATGAGCAGTTCTTC,CASRRRGVSYNEQFF,few,TRBV12-3/TRBV12-4,NA,TRBJ2-1
TGTGCCAGCGGAGCGAGCTCTGGGGCCAACGTCCTGACTTTC,CASGASSGANVLTF,NA,TRBV7-3,NA,TRBJ2-6
TGCAGTGCTAGAGGTACAGGGAGTGTCCCCTATGGCTACACCTTC,CSARGTGSVPYGYTF,NA,TRBV20-1,NA,TRBJ1-2
TGTGCCAGCAGTGAGACAGGGGGCGGAGGCGAGCAGTACTTC,CASSETGGGGEQYF,NA,TRBV6-1,TRBD1,TRBJ2-7
TGTGCCAGCAGCTTAAACGGGAGGATCACAGATACGCAGTATTTT,CASSLNGRITDTQYF,NA,TRBV11-2,TRBD2,TRBJ2-3
TGTGCCAGCAGCTTAGATCGTGGAGGGTCTAGGGAGACCCAGTACTTC,CASSLDRGGSRETQYF,NA,TRBV11-2,NA,TRBJ2-5
TGTGCCATCAGTGAGCAGATGAACACTGAAGCTTTCTTT,CAISEQMNTEAFF,few,TRBV10-3,NA,TRBJ1-1
TGTGCTAGCAGCTCCGGATTGACAGAAGTAGAGACCCAGTACTTC,CASSSGLTEVETQYF,NA,TRBV7-7,NA,TRBJ2-5
TGTGCCAGCAGTTTAGGCTGGACAGGATGGAACAATGAGCAGTTCTTC,CASSLGWTGWNNEQFF,once,TRBV12-3/TRBV12-4,TRBD1,TRBJ2-1
TGTGCCAGCATAGAGACAGGGGGATTGGACGAGCAGTACTTC,CASIETGGLDEQYF,few,TRBV7-9,TRBD1,TRBJ2-7
TGCAGCGTTGAAGGCGGGGGAAGCTCCTACAATGAGCAGTTCTTC,CSVEGGGSSYNEQFF,NA,TRBV29-1,TRBD2,TRBJ2-1
TGTGCCAGCTCCTGGGAGGCGTCGTGGGGCTACACCTTC,CASSWEASWGYTF,NA,TRBV3-1,NA,TRBJ1-2
TGTGCCAGCAGTGAAGACAGGGGGACCTACAATGAGCAGTTCTTC,CASSEDRGTYNEQFF,NA,TRBV2,TRBD1,TRBJ2-1
TGTGCCAGCAGCAAAGTGACAGAGAAAAACATTCAGTACTTC,CASSKVTEKNIQYF,NA,TRBV21-1,NA,TRBJ2-4
TGTGCCAGCAGCTTAGTACCGGGGATGGGCAATGAGCAGTTCTTC,CASSLVPGMGNEQFF,NA,TRBV7-6,NA,TRBJ2-1
TGTGCCAGCAGCTTAGGGGATCCCTATGGCTACACCTTC,CASSLGDPYGYTF,few,TRBV7-9,NA,TRBJ1-2
TGTGCCAGCGGCGCAGGGGAGACCCAGTACTTC,CASGAGETQYF,NA,TRBV2,NA,TRBJ2-5
TGCGCCAGCAGCCAAGACCTAGCGGAAGTCTACGAGCAGTACTTC,CASSQDLAEVYEQYF,NA,TRBV4-1,TRBD2,TRBJ2-7
TGTGCCAGCAGTGAACTCCGAAGGTACTACGAGCAGTACTTC,CASSELRRYYEQYF,NA,TRBV2,NA,TRBJ2-7
TGTGCCAGCAGTACCCCCCCGGGACTAGTCAAGGGTGAGCAGTTCTTC,CASSTPPGLVKGEQFF,NA,TRBV27,TRBD2,TRBJ2-1
TGTGCCAGCAGACGGACAGGGGGCCCGTCTGATTCACCCCTCCACTTT,CASRRTGGPSDSPLHF,NA,TRBV14,TRBD1,TRBJ1-6
TGTGCCAGCAGCCAATTGGGGTGGGAGTCCTACGAGCAGTACTTC,CASSQLGWESYEQYF,NA,TRBV14,NA,TRBJ2-7
TGTGCCAGCAGTTTAGTCCAGGGTTTGGGCTCCTACAATGAGCAGTTCTTC,CASSLVQGLGSYNEQFF,NA,TRBV12-3/TRBV12-4,NA,TRBJ2-1
TGTGCCAGCAGCGGCCCAGGGGAAGGCTACACCTTC,CASSGPGEGYTF,NA,TRBV9,NA,TRBJ1-2
TGCAGTGCTAGACCACACTTAGGACTAGCGCGGAGGTACGAGCAGTACTTC,CSARPHLGLARRYEQYF,NA,TRBV20-1,TRBD2,TRBJ2-7
TGCAGCGTTGGTCAGCGCAGTAGTCCGGCCAATGAGCAGTTCTTC,CSVGQRSSPANEQFF,NA,TRBV29-1,NA,TRBJ2-1
TGTGCCAGCAGTTCGAGACAGGGGGCGTCTACTGAAGCTTTCTTT,CASSSRQGASTEAFF,NA,TRBV6-6,TRBD1,TRBJ1-1
TGTGCCACCAGCCAGCTTGGACAGGGAAGGACTGAAGCTTTCTTT,CATSQLGQGRTEAFF,once,TRBV15,TRBD1,TRBJ1-1
TGTGCCAGCAGCGGAGTCCATGGCTACACCTTC,CASSGVHGYTF,few,TRBV6-5,NA,TRBJ1-2
TGTGCCAGCACCGCGGGACTAGCGGGTTACAATGAGCAGTTCTTC,CASTAGLAGYNEQFF,NA,TRBV2,TRBD2,TRBJ2-1
TGTGCCTGCAGTTTAAGGTCGGGACTAGCGGGAGGGCCGAGGGACATTCAGTACTTC,CACSLRSGLAGGPRDIQYF,NA,TRBV12-3/TRBV12-4,TRBD2,TRBJ2-4
TGCGCCAGCAGCGGAGGGGATGTGCCGTTGGAGACCCAGTACTTC,CASSGGDVPLETQYF,NA,TRBV5-1,NA,TRBJ2-5
TGCGCCAGCAGCTTGCAAATGGCCGGGGGTCGAGAGACCCAGTACTTC,CASSLQMAGGRETQYF,NA,TRBV5-1,NA,TRBJ2-5
TGCAGTGCTAGAGAGGGGGGACAGGGGGCCTTAGTCCACGAGCAGTACTTC,CSAREGGQGALVHEQYF,NA,TRBV20-1,TRBD1,TRBJ2-7
TGCGCCAGCAGCCAAGATAGTTCCAGGACGGAGACCCAGTACTTC,CASSQDSSRTETQYF,NA,TRBV4-1,NA,TRBJ2-5
TGCAGCGTCCAACGACTAGCGGGGGCGAACACCGGGGAGCTGTTCTTC,CSVQRLAGANTGELFF,NA,TRBV29-1,TRBD2,TRBJ2-1
TGTGCCAGCAGCCTTTGGGGCCGGTCTGGGTTAGCCAAAAACATTCAGTACTTC,CASSLWGRSGLAKNIQYF,few,TRBV7-9,NA,TRBJ2-4
TGTGCCAGCAGTTTAGGGGGGGGAGGAGATACGCAGTATTTT,CASSLGGGGDTQYF,NA,TRBV12-3/TRBV12-4,TRBD2,TRBJ2-3
TGTGCCAGCAGCCCTACCAGGGCCTCTGGGGCCAACGTCCTGACTTTC,CASSPTRASGANVLTF,few,TRBV6-5,NA,TRBJ2-6